The clone carrying this T cell receptor beta chain was picked up many times. What it binds is unknown. These data originate in a study of identical twins. The ends lost 4 bases at V and 2 bases at J; junction bases unmatched: 3. CDR1 and CDR2 from the germline V gene are KGHDR and SFDVKD. The CDR3 covers 14 residues. All donors were healthy Caucasians. TCRdb analysed the 5' RACE reads with MiXCR anew, one entry per CDR3 protein. The sample shows hundreds of thousands of distinct CDR3 sequences, roughly 6% of them seen only once. Study outcomes and limitations: Whereas memory repertoires showed no such difference, abundant cord blood beta clonotypes carried fewer insertions. Models came in too low on out-of-frame TCR alpha sharing in monozygotic twins.

The material sequenced was naive T cells sorted from blood. The chain recombines TRBV24-1 with TRBJ2-5, with 7 bases that match TRBD1. The receptor was isolated from a man between 18 and 29 years old in good health. CDR3 sequence reads: CATSDRDRQETQYF. CDR3 DNA sequence: TGTGCCACCAGTGACCGGGACAGACAAGAGACCCAGTACTTC.